The T cell receptor beta chain under discussion was sequenced for a study of T cell repertoires in aging, cancer and after chemotherapy. Turning to the study itself: Glioblastoma patients receiving temozolomide-based therapy gave paired samples before and after chemotherapy.

As regards this clonotype: What it binds is not known.

Peripheral blood genomic DNA, not sorted cells or RNA, was the template. Rearranged V-D-J TRB sequences were amplified with a mixed TRB-A/B primer pool. TCRdb redid the calling of the multiplex PCR reads with MiXCR, one entry per CDR3 protein. The sample holds 750 to 1,000 distinct CDR3 sequences; under 35% are singletons and the top ten take over 65%. Regarding the study as a whole: Compared with age-matched healthy donors, untreated hematological or solid cancer patients showed higher blood TCR clonality. In healthy donors, age-related TCR diversity loss mainly reflected lost richness.

The receptor was derived from a human donor with a solid tumor. The sample comprised blood.

CDR3 in amino acids: CASSPRGANYGYTF. The CDR3 nucleotides read TGTGCCAGCAGTCCCCGGGGGGCTAACTATGGCTACACCTTC. The J gene is TRBJ1-2, the V gene TRBV27, with D possibly being TRBD1 (5 bases). CDR1 and CDR2 from the germline V gene are MNHEY and SMNVEV (reference sequence). This CDR3 has 14 amino acids. The V and J ends lost 5 bases and 0 bases respectively, with 10 bases between them.